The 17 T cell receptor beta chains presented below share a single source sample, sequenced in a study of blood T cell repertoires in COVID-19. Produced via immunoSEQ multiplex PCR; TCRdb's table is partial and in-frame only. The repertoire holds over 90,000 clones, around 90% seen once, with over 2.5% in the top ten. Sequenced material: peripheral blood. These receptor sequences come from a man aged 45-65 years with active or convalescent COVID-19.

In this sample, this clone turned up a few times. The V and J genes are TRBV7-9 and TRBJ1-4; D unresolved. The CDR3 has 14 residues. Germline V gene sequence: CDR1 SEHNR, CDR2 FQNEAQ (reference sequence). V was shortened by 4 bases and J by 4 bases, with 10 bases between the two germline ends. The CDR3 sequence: CASSSSRVNEKLFF. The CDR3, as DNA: TGTGCCAGCAGCTCTTCCCGCGTTAATGAAAAACTGTTTTTT.

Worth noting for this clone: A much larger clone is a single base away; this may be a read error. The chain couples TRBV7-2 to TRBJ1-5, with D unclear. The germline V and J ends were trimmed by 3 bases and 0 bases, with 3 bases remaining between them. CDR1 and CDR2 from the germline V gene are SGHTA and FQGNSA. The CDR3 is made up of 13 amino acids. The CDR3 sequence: CASSFYSNQPQHF. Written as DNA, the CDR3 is TGTGCCAGCAGCTTTTATAGCAATCAGCCCCAGCATTTT.

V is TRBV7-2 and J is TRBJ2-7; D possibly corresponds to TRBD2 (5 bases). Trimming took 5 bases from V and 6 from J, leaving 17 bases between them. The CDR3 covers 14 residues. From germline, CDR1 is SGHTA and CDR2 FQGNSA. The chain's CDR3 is CASSIETRASEQYF. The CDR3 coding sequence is TGTGCCAGCAGCATCGAGACGAGGGCCAGCGAGCAGTACTTC.

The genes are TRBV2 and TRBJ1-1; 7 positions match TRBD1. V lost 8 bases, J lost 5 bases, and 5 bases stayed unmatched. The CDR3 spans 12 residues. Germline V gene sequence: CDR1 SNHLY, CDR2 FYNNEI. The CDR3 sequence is CASHRGQTEAFF. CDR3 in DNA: TGTGCCAGCCATAGGGGGCAAACTGAAGCTTTCTTT.

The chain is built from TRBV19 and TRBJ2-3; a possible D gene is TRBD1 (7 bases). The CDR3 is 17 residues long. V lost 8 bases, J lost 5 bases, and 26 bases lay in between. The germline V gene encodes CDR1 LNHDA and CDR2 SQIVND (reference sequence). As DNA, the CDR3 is TGTGCCAGTCAGACCTACCCCGGCCAGGGGGGCCAAGATACGCAGTATTTT. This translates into CASQTYPGQGGQDTQYF.

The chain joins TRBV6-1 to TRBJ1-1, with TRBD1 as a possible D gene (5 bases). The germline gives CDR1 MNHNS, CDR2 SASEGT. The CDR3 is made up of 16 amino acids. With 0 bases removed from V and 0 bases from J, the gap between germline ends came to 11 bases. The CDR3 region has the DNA TGTGCCAGCAGTGAAGCTTTTTGGGGCATGAACACTGAAGCTTTCTTT. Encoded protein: CASSEAFWGMNTEAFF.

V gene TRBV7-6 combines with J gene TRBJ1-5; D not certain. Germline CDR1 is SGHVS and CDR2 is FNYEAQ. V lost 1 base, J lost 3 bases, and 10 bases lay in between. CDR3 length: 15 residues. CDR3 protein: CASSLVAGPNQPQHF. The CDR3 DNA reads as TGTGCCAGCAGCTTAGTTGCTGGGCCCAATCAGCCCCAGCATTTT.

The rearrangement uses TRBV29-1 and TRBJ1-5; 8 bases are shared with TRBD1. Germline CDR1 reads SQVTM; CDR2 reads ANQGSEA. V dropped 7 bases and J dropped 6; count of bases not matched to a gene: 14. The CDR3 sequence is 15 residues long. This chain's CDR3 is CSAQGAGGAGQPQHF. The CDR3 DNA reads TGCAGCGCCCAAGGGGCAGGGGGCGCGGGTCAGCCCCAGCATTTT.

This chain's CDR3 is CASSLIPTGSNVLTF. CDR3 in DNA: TGCGCCAGCAGCCTGATCCCAACAGGTTCCAACGTCCTGACTTTC. The chain carries TRBV5-1 and TRBJ2-6; D is possibly TRBD1 (5 bases). The CDR3 consists of 15 residues. The germline V gene has CDR1 SGHRS and CDR2 YFSETQ. The V gene lost 4 bases and the J gene lost 8 bases, with 16 bases spanning the gap.

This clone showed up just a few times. In DNA, the CDR3 is TGTGCCAGCAGCCAAGGACAGGGCAGAGAGACCCAGTACTTC. It encodes CASSQGQGRETQYF. The chain links TRBV6-5 to TRBJ2-5; 8 positions match TRBD1. CDR1 MNHEY and CDR2 SVGAGI come from the germline V gene. This CDR3 region has 14 residues. V trimming: 6 bases; J trimming: 4 bases; junction bases outside the gene matches: 7.

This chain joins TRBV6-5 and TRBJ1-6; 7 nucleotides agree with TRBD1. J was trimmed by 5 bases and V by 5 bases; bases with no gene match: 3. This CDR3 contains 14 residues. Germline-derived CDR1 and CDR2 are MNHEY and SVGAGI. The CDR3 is CASSRDSNNSPLHF. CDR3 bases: TGTGCCAGCAGTAGGGACAGCAATAATTCACCCCTCCACTTT.

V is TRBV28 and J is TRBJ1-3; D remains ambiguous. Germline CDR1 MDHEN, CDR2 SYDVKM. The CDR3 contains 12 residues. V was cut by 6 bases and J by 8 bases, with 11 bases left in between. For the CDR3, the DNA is TGTGCCAGCAGGTCCGACGGAGACACCATATATTTT. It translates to CASRSDGDTIYF.

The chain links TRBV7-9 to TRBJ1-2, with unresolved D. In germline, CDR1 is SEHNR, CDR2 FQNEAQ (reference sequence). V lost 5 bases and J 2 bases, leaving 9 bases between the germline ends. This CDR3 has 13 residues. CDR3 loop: CASSPSQNYGYTF. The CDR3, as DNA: TGTGCCAGCAGCCCCTCCCAGAACTATGGCTACACCTTC. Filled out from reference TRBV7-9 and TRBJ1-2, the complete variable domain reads DTGVSQNPRHKITKRGQNVTFRCDPISEHNRLYWYRQTLGQGPEFLTYFQNEAQLEKSRLLSDRFSAERPKGSFSTLEIQRTEQGDSAMYLCASSPSQNYGYTFGSGTRLTVV.

The CDR3 reads CATSDSTAYQETQYF. CDR3 coding DNA: TGTGCCACCAGTGATTCTACCGCGTACCAAGAGACCCAGTACTTC. The V call is TRBV24-1, the J call TRBJ2-5; D is unclear. The CDR3 spans 15 residues. V lost 2 bases to trimming and J lost 0 bases, with 9 bases between them. Germline V gene data show CDR1 as KGHDR and CDR2 as SFDVKD.

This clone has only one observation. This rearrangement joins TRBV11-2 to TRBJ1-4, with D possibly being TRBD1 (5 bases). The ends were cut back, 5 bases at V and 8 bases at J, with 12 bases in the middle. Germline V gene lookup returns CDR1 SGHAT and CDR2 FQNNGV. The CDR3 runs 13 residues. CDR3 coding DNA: TGTGCCAGCAGCCTGGGAGGGGCAGAAAAACTGTTTTTT. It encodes CASSLGGAEKLFF.

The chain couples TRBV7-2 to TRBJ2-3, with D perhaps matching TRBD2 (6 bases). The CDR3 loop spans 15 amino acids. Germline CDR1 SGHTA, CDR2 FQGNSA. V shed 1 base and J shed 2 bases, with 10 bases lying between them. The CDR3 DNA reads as TGTGCCAGCAGCTTAGAGGGAGGCCTCACAGATACGCAGTATTTT. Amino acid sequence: CASSLEGGLTDTQYF. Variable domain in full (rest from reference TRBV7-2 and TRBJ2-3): GAGVSQSPSNKVTEKGKDVELRCDPISGHTALYWYRQSLGQGLEFLIYFQGNSAPDKSGLPSDRFSAERTGGSVSTLTIQRTQQEDSAVYLCASSLEGGLTDTQYFGPGTRLTVL.

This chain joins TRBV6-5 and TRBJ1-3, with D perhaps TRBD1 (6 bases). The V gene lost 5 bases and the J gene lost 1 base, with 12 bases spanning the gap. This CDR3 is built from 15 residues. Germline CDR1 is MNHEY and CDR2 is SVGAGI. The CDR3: CASSPDSRSGNTIYF. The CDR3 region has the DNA TGTGCCAGCAGTCCGGACAGCCGGTCTGGAAACACCATATATTTT.